The TCR beta chain described here comes from a study of control samples from healthy donors and cancer patients. The CDR3 consists of 14 residues. The V and J ends lost 5 bases and 4 bases, in that order; junction bases with no gene match: 2. Germline V gene data show CDR1 as SEHNR and CDR2 as FQNEAQ (reference sequence). Produced via immunoSEQ multiplex PCR; TCRdb's table is partial and in-frame only. This table holds around 70,000 clones, roughly nine tenths found once. The V and J genes are TRBV7-9 and TRBJ2-1, with 10 nucleotides matching TRBD2. This receptor was obtained from a woman between 45 and 60 years old with colorectal cancer. Material: PBMCs. The CDR3 is CASSRTSGYNEQFF. CDR3 nucleotides: TGTGCCAGCAGCAGGACTAGCGGATACAATGAGCAGTTCTTC.